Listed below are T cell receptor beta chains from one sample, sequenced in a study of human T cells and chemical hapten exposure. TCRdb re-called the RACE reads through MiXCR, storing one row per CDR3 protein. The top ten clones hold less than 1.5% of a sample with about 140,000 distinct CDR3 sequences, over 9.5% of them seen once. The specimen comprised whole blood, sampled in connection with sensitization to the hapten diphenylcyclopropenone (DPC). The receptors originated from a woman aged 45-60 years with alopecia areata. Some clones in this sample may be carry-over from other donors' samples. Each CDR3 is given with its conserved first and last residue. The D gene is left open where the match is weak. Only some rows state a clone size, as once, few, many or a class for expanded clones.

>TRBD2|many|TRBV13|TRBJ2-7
TGTGCCAGCAGGGGGACTAGCGGGAGCTTCCACGAGCAGTACTTC
CASRGTSGSFHEQYF
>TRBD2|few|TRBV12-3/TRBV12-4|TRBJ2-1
TGTGCCAGCTCTCCCCTAGCGGTACTCTCCTACAATGAGCAGTTCTTC
CASSPLAVLSYNEQFF
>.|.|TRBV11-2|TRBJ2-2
TGTGCCAGCAGCTCCCTAGCTTCGAACACCGGGGAGCTGTTTTTT
CASSSLASNTGELFF
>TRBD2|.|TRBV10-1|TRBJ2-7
TGCGCCAGCAGTGAGGCTAGCGGCTATGAGCAGTACTTC
CASSEASGYEQYF
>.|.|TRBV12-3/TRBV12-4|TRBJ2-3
TGTGCCAGCAGTTTCAGGGTGTTCGGCACAGATACGCAGTATTTT
CASSFRVFGTDTQYF
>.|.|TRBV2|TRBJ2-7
TGTGCCAGCAGAATCGGGCAGGCCTCCTACGAGCAGTACTTC
CASRIGQASYEQYF
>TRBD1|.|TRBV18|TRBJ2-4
TGTGCCAGCTCACCACCCGGGACAGGGGAAAACATTCAGTACTTC
CASSPPGTGENIQYF
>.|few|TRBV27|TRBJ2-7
TGTGCCAGCAGTAAGGTCCTCTACGAGCAGTACTTC
CASSKVLYEQYF
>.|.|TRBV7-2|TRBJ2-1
TGTGCCAGCAGCCGGACCGGGGGCAATGAGCAGTTCTTC
CASSRTGGNEQFF
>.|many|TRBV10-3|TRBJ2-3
TGTGCCATCAGTGAGTCGACTGGGGTGGCAGATACGCAGTATTTT
CAISESTGVADTQYF
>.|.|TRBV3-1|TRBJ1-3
TGTGCCAGCAGCCGATTTTCAACAGGCTTTGGAAACACCATATATTTT
CASSRFSTGFGNTIYF
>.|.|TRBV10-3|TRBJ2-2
TGTGCCATCAGTGAGTCGCCAGCGACCACCGGGGAGCTGTTTTTT
CAISESPATTGELFF
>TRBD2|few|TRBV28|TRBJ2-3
TGTGCCAGCACCGGCGGGCGGGAGGGCCCTCTAGATACGCAGTATTTT
CASTGGREGPLDTQYF
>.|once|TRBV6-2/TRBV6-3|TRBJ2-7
TGTGCCAGCGGACCCGGGACCGTAGGTAGATCTGTCTACGAGCAGTACTTC
CASGPGTVGRSVYEQYF
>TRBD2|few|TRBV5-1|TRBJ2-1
TGCGCCAGCTCGACCCCACGAGCGGGAGACCGGAATGAGCAGTTCTTC
CASSTPRAGDRNEQFF
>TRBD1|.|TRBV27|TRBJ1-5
TGTGCCAGCAGTCATAGACAGGGGGCGGCTCAGCCCCAGCATTTT
CASSHRQGAAQPQHF
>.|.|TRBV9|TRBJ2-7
TGTGCCAGCAGCGTAGACCCGGGGCCCTACGAGCAGTACTTC
CASSVDPGPYEQYF
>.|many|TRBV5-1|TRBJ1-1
TGCGCCAGCAGCTACGACGGAACTGAAGCTTTCTTT
CASSYDGTEAFF
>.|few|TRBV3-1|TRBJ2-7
TGTGCCAGCAGCCTCGGGGTAGCGTTCCACGAGCAGTACTTC
CASSLGVAFHEQYF
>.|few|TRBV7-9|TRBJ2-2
TGTGCCAGCAGTCGCTTTGGCGCGGCGAACACCGGGGAGCTGTTTTTT
CASSRFGAANTGELFF
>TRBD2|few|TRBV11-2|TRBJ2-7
TGTGCCAGCAGCTTAGGGGTACTAGCGGGAGGCGAGCAGTACTTC
CASSLGVLAGGEQYF
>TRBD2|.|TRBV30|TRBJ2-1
TGTGCCTGGAGTAGGGGGACTAGCGTTAACAATGAGCAGTTCTTC
CAWSRGTSVNNEQFF
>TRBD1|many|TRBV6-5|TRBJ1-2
TGTGCCAGCAGTTCTTACTCGGGACAGGGTAACGGCTACACCTTC
CASSSYSGQGNGYTF
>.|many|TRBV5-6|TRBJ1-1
TGTGCCAGCGGACCGACAGGGAACACTGAAGCTTTCTTT
CASGPTGNTEAFF
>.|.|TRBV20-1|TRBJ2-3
TGCAGTGCTAGACGGGAGTCATTGGTAGATACGCAGTATTTT
CSARRESLVDTQYF
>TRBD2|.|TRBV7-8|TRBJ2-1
TGTGCCAGCAGCTTAGAGGGGACTACCAATGAGCAGTTCTTC
CASSLEGTTNEQFF
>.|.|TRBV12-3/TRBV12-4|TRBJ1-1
TGTGCCAGCAGGCTGACGGCCCACACTGAAGCTTTCTTT
CASRLTAHTEAFF
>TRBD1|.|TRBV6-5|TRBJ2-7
TGTGCCAGCAGTTATACAGGGGCCCTGTACGAGCAGTACTTC
CASSYTGALYEQYF
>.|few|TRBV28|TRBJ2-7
TGTGCCAGCAGTTTGGGGGGCTTCTACGAGCAGTACTTC
CASSLGGFYEQYF
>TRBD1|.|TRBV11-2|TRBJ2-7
TGTGCCAGCAGCAAAGCCCGGACAGGGGGGGTCTACGAGCAGTACTTC
CASSKARTGGVYEQYF
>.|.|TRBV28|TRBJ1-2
TGTGCCAGCAGTCCAAGCATTGGCTACACCTTC
CASSPSIGYTF
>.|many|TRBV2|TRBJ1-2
TGTGCCAGCAGCCGGGACAAGGGTTTTTATGGCTACACCTTC
CASSRDKGFYGYTF
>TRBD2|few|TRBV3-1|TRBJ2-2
TGTGCCAGCAGCCAAGAGGAACTAGCGGGAACCGGGGAGCTGTTTTTT
CASSQEELAGTGELFF
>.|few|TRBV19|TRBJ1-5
TGTGCCAGTAGTGAGATAGGGCAGAACAATCAGCCCCAGCATTTT
CASSEIGQNNQPQHF
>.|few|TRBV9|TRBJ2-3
TGTGCCAGCAGCGTAGAGGCCAGGTCCACAGATACGCAGTATTTT
CASSVEARSTDTQYF
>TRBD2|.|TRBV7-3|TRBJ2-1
TGTGCCAGCAGCCCACCCGGGTTAGCGGGAGGGTCAGGAGAGCAGTTCTTC
CASSPPGLAGGSGEQFF
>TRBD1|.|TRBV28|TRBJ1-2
TGTGCCAGCAGCGAGACAGGGTGGCGGACCTATGGCTACACCTTC
CASSETGWRTYGYTF
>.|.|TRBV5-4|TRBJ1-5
TGTGCCAGCAGCTTGGGGCCGGCCAGCAATCAGCCCCAGCATTTT
CASSLGPASNQPQHF
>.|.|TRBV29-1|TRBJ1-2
TGCAGCGTTTTCTACGGGGTTAACTATGGCTACACCTTC
CSVFYGVNYGYTF
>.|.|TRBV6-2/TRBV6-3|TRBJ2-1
TGTGCCAGCAGCCCGCGGAACCTAAGGTACAATGAGCAGTTCTTC
CASSPRNLRYNEQFF